Shown below are 17 T cell receptor beta chains from a single sample sequenced in a study of CD8+ T cells in alopecia areata (dated by TCRdb to between 2018 and 2020). Library method: the immunoSEQ multiplex PCR assay. RNA was extracted from all samples and reverse transcribed into cDNA, which served as template for TCR sequencing. This immuneACCESS table, as held by TCRdb, lists in-frame sequences with V and J called but not all clones. Of the missing ones, under half trace to an unresolved V gene in checked studies; the others have no known cause. The sample contains roughly 110,000 clones, 50% to 65% of them found a single time. The ten largest make up roughly 3.5% of the sample. The time point label for this specimen denotes: 24 weeks on oral tofacitinib. The sample's treatment or condition, from its label and the paper: oral pan-JAK inhibitor, 5-10 mg twice daily. This material consisted of CD4+ T cells sorted from blood, taken at week 24, from a patient treated with tofacitinib. The receptor source for this set is a human donor with alopecia areata.

The chain has TRBV29-1 and TRBJ2-5; D ambiguous. CDR3 length: 12 amino acids. V lost 6 bases, J lost 4 bases, and 12 bases lay in between. Germline CDR1 is SQVTM and CDR2 is ANQGSEA. CDR3 in DNA: TGCAGCGTCGCAACGGTCGGAGAGACCCAGTACTTC. Translating gives CSVATVGETQYF.

The chain joins TRBV10-3 to TRBJ1-5; no clear D. Germline loops: CDR1 ENHRY, CDR2 SYGVKD. The V and J ends lost 0 bases and 7 bases respectively, with 10 bases between them. This CDR3 is built from 14 residues. CDR3 loop: CAISESRAEQPQHF. CDR3 nucleotide sequence: TGTGCCATCAGTGAGTCGAGGGCAGAACAGCCCCAGCATTTT.

This clone was detected once. J is TRBJ1-6 and V is TRBV18, with D unclear. In germline, CDR1 is KGHSH, CDR2 LQKENI. This CDR3 spans 14 amino acids. V lost 2 bases to trimming and J lost 9 bases, with 11 bases between them. CDR3 nucleotides: TGTGCCAGCTCACCAGCGGGTACCGGTTCACCCCTCCACTTT. Its protein is CASSPAGTGSPLHF. The full variable domain, its missing parts supplied by reference TRBV18 and TRBJ1-6, is NAGVMQNPRHLVRRRGQEARLRCSPMKGHSHVYWYRQLPEEGLKFMVYLQKENIIDESGMPKERFSAEFPKEGPSILRIQQVVRGDSAAYFCASSPAGTGSPLHFGNGTRLTVT.

With regard to this clone: Other DNA sequences within the sample encode an identical CDR3. The chain carries TRBV30 and TRBJ2-3; D not certain. The V gene's germline CDR1 is GTSNPN and CDR2 SVGIG (reference sequence). V dropped 0 bases and J dropped 2 bases, with 3 bases sitting between them. This CDR3 comprises 12 residues. In nucleotides, the CDR3 is TGTGCCTGGAGTGTCTTCACAGATACGCAGTATTTT. Translating gives CAWSVFTDTQYF.

The chain joins TRBV2 to TRBJ1-4; maybe TRBD1 (6 bases). This CDR3 region has 14 residues. The germline V and J ends were trimmed by 4 bases and 8 bases, with 14 bases remaining between them. Germline CDR1 reads SNHLY; CDR2 reads FYNNEI. CDR3 protein: CASSAGTQSEKLFF. The CDR3 DNA reads TGTGCCAGCAGTGCGGGGACACAATCCGAAAAACTGTTTTTT.

A few counts support this clone. The sample contains more than one DNA sequence encoding this CDR3. The chain uses TRBV29-1 and TRBJ1-1; D may be TRBD1 (5 bases). Germline V CDR1 and CDR2: SQVTM, ANQGSEA. Trimming removed 4 bases at V and 0 bases at J, with 9 bases between. The CDR3 loop spans 13 amino acids. The CDR3 sequence: CSVVGRMNTEAFF. In DNA, the CDR3 is TGCAGCGTTGTGGGACGCATGAACACTGAAGCTTTCTTT. Full variable domain (missing parts from reference TRBV29-1 and TRBJ1-1): SAVISQKPSRDICQRGTSLTIQCQVDSQVTMMFWYRQQPGQSLTLIATANQGSEATYESGFVIDKFPISRPNLTFSTLTVSNMSPEDSSIYLCSVVGRMNTEAFFGQGTRLTVV.

This clone came up many times. This chain links TRBV4-2 with TRBJ1-5; D is possibly TRBD1 (5 bases). Germline V lookup: CDR1 LGHNA, CDR2 YNFKEQ. Trimming stripped 1 base from V and 5 bases from J, with 9 bases between. This CDR3 spans 14 amino acids. Here the CDR3 reads CASSQAQGDQPQHF. Written as DNA, the CDR3 is TGTGCCAGCAGCCAAGCCCAGGGAGATCAGCCCCAGCATTTT.

This chain connects TRBV29-1 to TRBJ1-1; D remains ambiguous. V was cut by 3 bases and J by 7 bases, with 9 bases left in between. The CDR3 is 11 amino acids. The V gene's germline CDR1 is SQVTM and CDR2 ANQGSEA. CDR3 amino acids: CSVDQMSEAFF. The CDR3 nucleotides read TGCAGCGTTGACCAAATGAGTGAAGCTTTCTTT.

V usage is TRBV30 and J usage is TRBJ2-5; 7 positions agree with TRBD2. Per germline, CDR1 GTSNPN and CDR2 SVGIG (reference sequence). Trimming at V came to 2 bases and at J to 4 bases, leaving 7 bases not matched to a gene. The CDR3 is 14 residues long. The CDR3 nucleotides are TGTGCCTGGAGTCGTACTAGCGTTAGAGAGACCCAGTACTTC. It is translated as CAWSRTSVRETQYF.

This sequence joins TRBV4-1 and TRBJ1-2; D is unclear. Germline CDR1 reads MGHRA; CDR2 reads YSYEKL. V was pared by 0 bases and J by 6 bases, with 5 bases between. This CDR3 is built from 12 residues. This chain's CDR3 is CASSQDRHGYTF. CDR3 sequence (DNA): TGCGCCAGCAGCCAAGACAGACATGGCTACACCTTC.

In nucleotides, the CDR3 is TGCGCCAGCAGCTTGTTTGCAGGACAGGGTGATGAAAAACTGTTTTTT. It yields the protein CASSLFAGQGDEKLFF. The V call is TRBV5-1, the J call TRBJ1-4; TRBD1 aligns across 8 bases. The CDR3 has 16 amino acids. Germline V gives CDR1 SGHRS, CDR2 YFSETQ. Unmatched junction bases numbered 8, after V lost 1 base and J lost 6 bases.

This clone has only a few counts. This sequence joins TRBV29-1 and TRBJ2-7; TRBD2 matches 12 bases. The V and J ends lost 4 bases and 7 bases, in that order; junction bases with no gene match: 11. The CDR3 spans 15 residues. Germline loops: CDR1 SQVTM, CDR2 ANQGSEA. The CDR3 sequence: CSVVPGLAGSMEQYF. In nucleotides, the CDR3 is TGCAGCGTTGTACCCGGACTAGCGGGATCTATGGAGCAGTACTTC.

V usage is TRBV18 and J usage is TRBJ2-7, with D perhaps matching TRBD2 (5 bases). CDR1 is KGHSH, CDR2 LQKENI, per germline. The ends were cut back, 5 bases at V and 0 bases at J, with 17 bases in the middle. This CDR3 is built from 16 residues. This CDR3 is CASSSSLVGSSYEQYF. In DNA, the CDR3 is TGTGCCAGCTCATCCTCCCTGGTGGGGAGCTCCTACGAGCAGTACTTC.

This clone appeared once. V usage is TRBV30 and J usage is TRBJ1-2, with 7 bases fitting TRBD1. CDR1 is GTSNPN, CDR2 SVGIG, per germline (reference sequence). V shed 2 bases, J shed 13 bases, and the junction held 10 bases outside the gene matches. This CDR3 is built from 12 residues. Written as DNA, the CDR3 is TGTGCCTGGAGTTACGTAGGGGGCCACACCACCTTC. It is translated as CAWSYVGGHTTF.

In its sample, this clone was seen a few times. This chain joins TRBV30 and TRBJ2-1; D is possibly TRBD1 (5 bases). The CDR3 sequence is 13 residues long. Per the germline V gene, CDR1 is GTSNPN and CDR2 is SVGIG (reference sequence). Trimming shortened V by 4 bases and J by 7 bases, and 14 bases separated the two germline ends. The CDR3 coding sequence is TGTGCCTGGACCCTGGGGCTGACAAATGAGCAGTTCTTC. Protein product: CAWTLGLTNEQFF.

This chain uses TRBV25-1 with TRBJ2-5; TRBD2 is a possible D gene (6 bases). This CDR3 spans 14 amino acids. The germline V and J ends were trimmed by 6 bases and 7 bases, with 18 bases remaining between them. In germline, CDR1 is MGHDK, CDR2 SYGVNS. Written as DNA, the CDR3 is TGTGCCAGCAGCCACTCCGGGGGATCGGGGACCCAGTACTTC. Residues: CASSHSGGSGTQYF.

The J gene is TRBJ1-1, the V gene TRBV5-1, with D uncertain. Looked up from germline, CDR1 is SGHRS and CDR2 is YFSETQ. CDR3 length: 13 residues. V lost 0 bases to trimming and J lost 4 bases, with 7 bases between them. CDR3 DNA sequence: TGCGCCAGCAGCTTGGGCTGGGGCACTGAAGCTTTCTTT. It yields the protein CASSLGWGTEAFF.